A single sample is the source of the 21 T cell receptor beta chains below, sequenced in a study of blood T cell repertoires in COVID-19. Only in-frame clones appear in the TCRdb table, and some are missing; sequencing was by immunoSEQ multiplex PCR. Of approximately 300,000 clones in the sample, more than 75% were seen once. The sequenced material came from peripheral blood. Every receptor here comes from a woman in her fifties or sixties with acute or convalescent COVID-19.

This clone showed up just once. The chain couples TRBV27 to TRBJ1-2; 7 bases match TRBD1. V lost 3 bases to trimming and J lost 8 bases; unmatched junction nucleotides: 9. This CDR3 contains 14 residues. Germline CDR1 MNHEY, CDR2 SMNVEV (reference sequence). The CDR3 coding sequence is TGTGCCAGCAGTTTCAATTCGGACAGGCGGGGCTACACCTTC. Its translation is CASSFNSDRRGYTF.

This rearrangement joins TRBV6-6 to TRBJ1-6; D is uncertain. The V gene's germline CDR1 is MNHNY and CDR2 SVGAGI (reference sequence). Trimming left V 6 bases short and J 12 bases short, with 12 bases between. CDR3 size: 12 residues. In DNA, the CDR3 is TGTGCCAGCAGGCCGGCGGCTGAACCCCTCCACTTT. Protein product: CASRPAAEPLHF.

This clone was recorded only once. V is TRBV7-8 and J is TRBJ2-3; D is undetermined. This CDR3 spans 14 amino acids. Germline CDR1 is SGHVS and CDR2 is FQNEAQ. V was cut by 8 bases and J by 0 bases, with 12 bases left in between. CDR3 in DNA: TGTGCCAGCCGATACATCTCTAGCACAGATACGCAGTATTTT. Its protein product is CASRYISSTDTQYF.

There are a few counts of this clone. This chain joins TRBV7-2 and TRBJ2-5, with a weak D call TRBD1 (6 bases). The CDR3 sequence is 15 residues long. V was shortened by 5 bases and J by 4 bases, with 17 bases between the two germline ends. Per the germline V gene, CDR1 is SGHTA and CDR2 is FQGNSA. The CDR3 spells CASSPGQGSPETQYF. CDR3 nucleotide sequence: TGTGCCAGCAGCCCGGGCCAGGGGAGCCCAGAGACCCAGTACTTC.

The chain recombines TRBV5-1 with TRBJ1-2; 7 bases are shared with TRBD1. The CDR3 runs to 16 residues. Per the germline V gene, CDR1 is SGHRS and CDR2 is YFSETQ. Trimming at V came to 5 bases and at J to 1 base, leaving 11 bases not matched to a gene. The chain's CDR3 is CASRKAGTDFNYGYTF. CDR3 nucleotides: TGCGCCAGCAGAAAGGCCGGGACAGACTTTAACTATGGCTACACCTTC.

The chain joins TRBV5-1 to TRBJ2-1, with TRBD1 matching 11 bases. Germline V lookup: CDR1 SGHRS, CDR2 YFSETQ. The trim removed 6 bases at V and 3 bases at J, leaving 8 bases unmatched. This CDR3 region has 16 residues. The CDR3 DNA follows: TGCGCCAGCACCCTTGGGGGGACAGGGGGCTACAATGAGCAGTTCTTC. Amino acids: CASTLGGTGGYNEQFF.

The J gene is TRBJ2-1, the V gene TRBV3-1 (or the pseudogene TRBV3-2), with D tentatively TRBD1 (7 bases). This CDR3 has 16 amino acids. V was clipped by 0 bases and J by 10 bases, with 19 bases between them. The V gene's germline CDR1 is LGHDT and CDR2 YNNKEL (reference sequence). Written as DNA, the CDR3 is TGTGCCAGCAGCCAAGAGGAGGGACAGTCCACAGGGGAGCAGTTCTTC. Its protein is CASSQEEGQSTGEQFF.

The rearrangement links TRBV9 to TRBJ2-2, with 10 positions matching TRBD2. The CDR3 extends over 16 amino acids. CDR1 and CDR2 (germline): SGDLS, YYNGEE. Unmatched junction bases numbered 4, after V lost 0 bases and J lost 5 bases. In DNA form, the CDR3 reads TGTGCCAGCAGCGTAGCTAGCGGGAGAAAAACCGGGGAGCTGTTTTTT. This sequence encodes CASSVASGRKTGELFF. Supplemented by reference TRBV9 and TRBJ2-2, the full variable domain reads DSGVTQTPKHLITATGQRVTLRCSPRSGDLSVYWYQQSLDQGLQFLIQYYNGEERAKGNILERFSAQQFPDLHSELNLSSLELGDSALYFCASSVASGRKTGELFFGEGSRLTVL.

The rearrangement joins TRBV4-3 to TRBJ1-2; TRBD1 agrees at 10 bases. From germline, CDR1 is LGHNA and CDR2 YSLEER. The length of the CDR3 is 16 residues. V dropped 0 bases and J dropped 4; count of bases not matched to a gene: 5. The CDR3 region is CASSQDGTGEGYGYTF. CDR3 nucleotide sequence: TGCGCCAGCAGCCAAGATGGGACAGGGGAAGGCTATGGCTACACCTTC.

The chain couples TRBV6-5 to TRBJ1-1; D might be TRBD1 (5 bases). V gave up 8 bases and J gave up 1 base, with 14 bases separating them. CDR3 length: 14 amino acids. CDR1 is MNHEY, CDR2 SVGAGI, per germline. The CDR3 bases are TGTGCCAGCGTATGGGGCGCAGGGAACACTGAAGCTTTCTTT. It codes for CASVWGAGNTEAFF.

The V and J genes are TRBV4-3 and TRBJ1-2; no reliable D call. V lost 0 bases to trimming and J lost 2 bases, with 10 bases between them. CDR1 LGHNA and CDR2 YSLEER come from the germline V gene. This CDR3 has 15 residues. CDR3 residues: CASSQDLKENYGYTF. In DNA, the CDR3 is TGCGCCAGCAGCCAAGATTTGAAGGAGAACTATGGCTACACCTTC.

The chain joins TRBV30 to TRBJ2-7; no reliable D call. The CDR3 loop spans 14 amino acids. Trimming stripped 2 bases from V and 3 bases from J, with 14 bases between. The germline V gene encodes CDR1 GTSNPN and CDR2 SVGIG (reference sequence). Here the CDR3 DNA reads TGTGCCTGGAGTAGGCCAGACTCCGGCTACGAGCAGTACTTC. It translates to CAWSRPDSGYEQYF. Full variable domain (missing parts from reference TRBV30 and TRBJ2-7): SQTIHQWPATLVQPVGSPLSLECTVEGTSNPNLYWYRQAAGRGLQLLFYSVGIGQISSEVPQNLSASRPQDRQFILSSKKLLLSDSGFYLCAWSRPDSGYEQYFGPGTRLTVT.

CDR3 DNA: TGTGCCAGCACCCAAACAGGGGGCCGGGGTGGCTACACCTTC. It specifies CASTQTGGRGGYTF. The V and J genes are TRBV5-4 and TRBJ1-2; 9 bases are a match to TRBD1. Germline V gene data show CDR1 as SGHNT and CDR2 as YYREEE (reference sequence). The trim removed 6 bases at V and 7 bases at J, leaving 10 bases unmatched. CDR3 length equals 14 residues.

The V call is TRBV2, the J call TRBJ1-1; the D is unclear. This CDR3 contains 15 residues. V lost 8 bases, J lost 1 base, and 17 bases lay in between. Germline values: CDR1 SNHLY, CDR2 FYNNEI. CDR3 in amino acids: CASYSRGLRNTEAFF. Written as DNA, the CDR3 is TGTGCCAGCTATTCTCGGGGTTTGAGGAACACTGAAGCTTTCTTT. The full variable domain, rest sourced from reference TRBV2 and TRBJ1-1, is EPEVTQTPSHQVTQMGQEVILRCVPISNHLYFYWYRQILGQKVEFLVSFYNNEISEKSEIFDDQFSVERPDGSNFTLKIRSTKLEDSAMYFCASYSRGLRNTEAFFGQGTRLTVV.

V and J are TRBV11-2 and TRBJ2-5; D is uncertain. This CDR3 is 11 amino acids long. Germline CDR1 and CDR2: SGHAT and FQNNGV. V dropped 6 bases and J dropped 4 bases, with 6 bases sitting between them. CDR3 residues: CASSWAETQYF. DNA for the CDR3: TGTGCCAGCAGTTGGGCAGAGACCCAGTACTTC.

CDR3 in DNA: TGTGCTAGTGGTTTGCCAGGGGGCACTGAAGCTTTCTTT. Its translation is CASGLPGGTEAFF. The chain carries TRBV12-5 and TRBJ1-1; 7 bases line up with TRBD1. CDR1 LGHNT and CDR2 FRNRAP come from the germline V gene. V dropped 2 bases and J dropped 4; count of bases not matched to a gene: 1. This CDR3 spans 13 amino acids.

This clone was seen more than once but under ten times. This rearrangement joins TRBV12-3 or TRBV12-4 to TRBJ1-4; tentative D call: TRBD1 (5 bases). The V end was cut by 5 bases, the J end by 7 bases, with 11 bases between. This CDR3 has 13 residues. The CDR3 nucleotides read TGTGCCAGCAGTAGGGGTTGGCGTGAAAAACTGTTTTTT. It specifies CASSRGWREKLFF.

The rearrangement joins TRBV5-4 to TRBJ1-2, with D possibly TRBD1 on 6 matching bases. The V end was cut by 0 bases, the J end by 5 bases, with 14 bases between. Germline CDR1 and CDR2: SGHNT and YYREEE (reference sequence). The CDR3 is made up of 15 amino acids. This CDR3 reads CASSLGQGILYGYTF. CDR3 nucleotide sequence: TGTGCCAGCAGCTTGGGGCAGGGGATTTTGTATGGCTACACCTTC.

The chain is built from TRBV12-3 or TRBV12-4 and TRBJ2-4; D is possibly TRBD2 (5 bases). The CDR3 loop spans 13 amino acids. Trimming removed 8 bases at V and 8 bases at J, with 16 bases between. This CDR3 is CASSPDLGDIQYF. In nucleotides, the CDR3 is TGTGCCAGCTCTCCGGACCTGGGAGACATTCAGTACTTC.

V is TRBV7-2 and J is TRBJ2-1, with 7 nucleotides matching TRBD2. The CDR3 totals 17 residues. V lost 2 bases, J lost 6 bases, and 13 bases stayed unmatched. Per the germline V gene, CDR1 is SGHTA and CDR2 is FQGNSA. CDR3 sequence: CASSLRTSVTSRNEQFF. As DNA, the CDR3 is TGTGCCAGCAGCTTAAGAACTAGCGTTACCTCACGCAATGAGCAGTTCTTC.

This clone has only a few counts. The chain links TRBV20-1 to TRBJ2-7; 11 nucleotides align to TRBD1. V trimming: 3 bases; J trimming: 1 base; junction bases outside the gene matches: 8. This CDR3 has 16 residues. From germline, CDR1 is DFQATT and CDR2 SNEGSKA (reference sequence). DNA of the CDR3: TGCAGTGCTAGTGACACCGGGACAGGGGGGTCCTACGAGCAGTACTTC. It specifies CSASDTGTGGSYEQYF.